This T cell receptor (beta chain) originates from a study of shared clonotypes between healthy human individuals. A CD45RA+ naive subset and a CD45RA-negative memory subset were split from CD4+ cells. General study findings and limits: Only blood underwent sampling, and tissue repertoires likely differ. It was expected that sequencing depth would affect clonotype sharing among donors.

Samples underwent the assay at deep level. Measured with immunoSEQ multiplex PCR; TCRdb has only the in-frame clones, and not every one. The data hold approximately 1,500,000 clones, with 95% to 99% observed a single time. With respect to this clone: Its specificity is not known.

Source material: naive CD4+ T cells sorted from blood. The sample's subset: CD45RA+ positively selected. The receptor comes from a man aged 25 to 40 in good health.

The CDR3 DNA reads as TGCAGCGTTGGCAGGGGACTGGATACGCAGTATTTT. Amino acid sequence: CSVGRGLDTQYF. V gene TRBV29-1 combines with J gene TRBJ2-3, with D perhaps TRBD1 or TRBD2 (6 bases each). Looked up from germline, CDR1 is SQVTM and CDR2 is ANQGSEA. The V end lost 4 bases, the J end lost 6 bases, and 11 bases lay between the germline ends. This CDR3 is built from 12 residues.